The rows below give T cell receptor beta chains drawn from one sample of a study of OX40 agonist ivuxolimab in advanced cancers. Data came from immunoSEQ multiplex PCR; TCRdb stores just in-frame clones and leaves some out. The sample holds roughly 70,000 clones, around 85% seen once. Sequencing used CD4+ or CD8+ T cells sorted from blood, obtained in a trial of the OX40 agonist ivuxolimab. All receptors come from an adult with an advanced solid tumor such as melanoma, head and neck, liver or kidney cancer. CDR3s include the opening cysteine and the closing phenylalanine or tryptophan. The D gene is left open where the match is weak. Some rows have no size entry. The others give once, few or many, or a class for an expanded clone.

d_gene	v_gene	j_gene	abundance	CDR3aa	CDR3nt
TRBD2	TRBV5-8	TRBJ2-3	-	CASSPGLAGDTDTQYF	TGTGCCAGCAGCCCTGGACTAGCGGGTGACACAGATACGCAGTATTTT
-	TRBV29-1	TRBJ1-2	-	CSVLRTDGGYTF	TGCAGCGTTCTTAGGACAGACGGGGGCTACACCTTC
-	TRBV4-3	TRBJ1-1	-	CASSLYLTADTEAFF	TGCGCCAGCAGCTTATATTTAACAGCAGACACTGAAGCTTTCTTT
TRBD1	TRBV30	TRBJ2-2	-	CAWSVGTGLTGELFF	TGTGCCTGGAGTGTAGGGACAGGGTTGACCGGGGAGCTGTTTTTT
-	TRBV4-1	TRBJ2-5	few	CASSQEAPPQYF	TGCGCCAGCAGCCAAGAAGCCCCTCCCCAGTACTTC
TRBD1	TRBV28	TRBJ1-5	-	CASSRPGTGNQPQHF	TGTGCCAGCAGTCGCCCCGGGACAGGGAATCAGCCCCAGCATTTT
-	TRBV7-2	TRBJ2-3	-	CASSFTGLYTDTQYF	TGTGCCAGCAGCTTTACGGGACTTTACACAGATACGCAGTATTTT
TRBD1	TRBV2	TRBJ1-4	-	CASRIQGWDEKLFF	TGTGCCAGCAGGATACAGGGGTGGGATGAAAAACTGTTTTTT
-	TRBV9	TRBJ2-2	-	CASSVADNTGELFF	TGTGCCAGCAGCGTAGCTGACAACACCGGGGAGCTGTTTTTT
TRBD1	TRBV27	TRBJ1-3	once	CASKGGGGANTIYF	TGTGCCAGCAAGGGGGGAGGGGGCGCGAACACCATATATTTT
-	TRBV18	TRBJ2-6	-	CASSPLPGANVLTF	TGTGCCAGCTCACCCCTCCCTGGGGCCAACGTCCTGACTTTC
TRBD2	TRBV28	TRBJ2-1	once	CASTASGNRNEQFF	TGTGCCAGCACGGCTAGCGGGAATCGAAATGAGCAGTTCTTC
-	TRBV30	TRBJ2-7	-	CAWSGLGHPYEQYF	TGTGCCTGGAGTGGGTTGGGACACCCGTACGAGCAGTACTTC
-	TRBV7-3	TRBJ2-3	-	CASSEGDTQYF	TGTGCCAGCAGTGAAGGGGATACGCAGTATTTT
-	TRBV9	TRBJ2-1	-	CASSAGGISYNEQFF	TGTGCCAGCAGCGCTGGGGGGATCTCCTACAATGAGCAGTTCTTC
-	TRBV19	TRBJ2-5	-	CASSILGAQGETQYF	TGTGCCAGTAGTATACTCGGGGCCCAGGGAGAGACCCAGTACTTC
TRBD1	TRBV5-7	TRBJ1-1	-	CASSPTGVGTEAFF	TGTGCCAGCAGCCCGACAGGGGTTGGCACTGAAGCTTTCTTT
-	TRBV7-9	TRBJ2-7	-	CASSFTGGYEQYF	TGTGCCAGCAGCTTTACAGGCGGATACGAGCAGTACTTC
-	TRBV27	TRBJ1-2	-	CASSPALGTTRGSYGYTF	TGTGCCAGCAGTCCCGCCTTGGGGACAACCCGTGGATCCTATGGCTACACCTTC